The clone carrying this T cell receptor (beta chain) was picked up a small number of times. Its antigen is unidentified. TCRdb recomputed calls from the 5' RACE reads with MiXCR, one row per CDR3 protein. Here the sample spans 250,000 to 350,000 distinct CDR3 sequences, roughly 16% being singletons. This record comes from a study of T-cell memory formation after mild COVID-19. Study in general: TCR clusters mostly belonged to single donors.

Findings of the study overall: Mostly located in CM and EM were contracting CD4+ clones, with contracting CD8+ clones located in EMRA. Some responding clones appeared in pre-infection memory, suggesting cross-reactive memory joined.

The length of the CDR3 is 16 residues. With V trimmed by 5 bases and J by 3 bases, 8 bases remained unmatched. Per germline, CDR1 MGHRA and CDR2 YSYEKL. The rearrangement links TRBV4-1 to TRBJ2-5; 11 nucleotides line up with TRBD2. Source material: PBMCs or a T cell subset sorted from them (not recorded which). The source is a man younger than 35 who had mild COVID-19 (a few samples of this study predate the infection). Cell type and time point are not known. Here the CDR3 reads CASSYTSGGQKETQYF. The CDR3 DNA reads as TGCGCCAGCAGCTACACTAGCGGGGGACAGAAAGAGACCCAGTACTTC.